This section outlines one TCR beta chain sequence together with its context. This clonotype occurred a few times. Its antigen is currently not known. No base quality information exists; no much larger clone differs at one position. The sample belongs to a study of T-cell reconstitution after alpha-beta-depleted transplantation in children (dated by TCRdb to between 2015 and 2016). Regarding the study in general: T-cell immune reconstitution after TCRalphabeta/CD19-depleted allogeneic hematopoietic cell transplantation in children was quantitatively tracked in the study by means of TCR repertoire profiling.

Libraries were prepared through PCR. Sequencer: Illumina HiSeq 2500. To normalize quantification of the TCRbeta repertoire, the TCR libraries were built with molecular barcoding that relied on unique molecular identifiers. TCRdb reworked the public reads: Q25 trimming with fastp, MiXCR clone assembly, productive beta chains retained. Identical CDR3 proteins give one entry, which carries the most common genes and DNA. For this sample there are about 610,000 distinct CDR3 sequences; under 12% appear just once. The top ten constitute less than 5% of the sample. The CDR3 measures 15 amino acids from cysteine to phenylalanine. The kept DNA is CDR3 alone, 45 bases in frame from the first base. At the junction V is shortened by 3 bases and J by 9 bases, with 15 bases in between.

Sequenced material: PBMCs from the stem cell graft donor, taken from the stem cell graft. The sequence was obtained from a human donor who donated a stem cell graft to a child with acute myeloid leukemia. The rearrangement joined TRBV12-3 or TRBV12-4 to TRBJ1-6; too little of a D gene remains to name it. The CDR3 region has the sequence CASSLFEVVGSPLHF. The DNA sequence follows: TGTGCCAGCAGTTTGTTCGAGGTGGTGGGTTCACCCCTCCACTTT.